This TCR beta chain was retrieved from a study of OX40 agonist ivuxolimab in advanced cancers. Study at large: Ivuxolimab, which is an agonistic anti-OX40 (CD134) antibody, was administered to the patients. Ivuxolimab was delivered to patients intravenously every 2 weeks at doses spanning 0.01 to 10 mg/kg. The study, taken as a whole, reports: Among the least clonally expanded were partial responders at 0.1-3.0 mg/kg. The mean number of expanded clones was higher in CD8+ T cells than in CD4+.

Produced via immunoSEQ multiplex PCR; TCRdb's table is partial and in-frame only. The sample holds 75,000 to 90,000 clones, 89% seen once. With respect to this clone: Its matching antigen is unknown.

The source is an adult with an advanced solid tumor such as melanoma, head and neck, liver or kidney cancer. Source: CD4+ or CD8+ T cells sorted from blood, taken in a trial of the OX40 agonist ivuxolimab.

The CDR3 DNA sequence: TGTGCCAGCAGTTTATCATGGACAGGGGCCCCTGAAGCTTTCTTT. Translating it yields CASSLSWTGAPEAFF. The chain carries TRBV28 and TRBJ1-1, with TRBD1 matching over 9 bases. V was pared by 1 base and J by 6 bases, with 6 bases of the junction left unmatched. The CDR3 consists of 15 residues. CDR1 is MDHEN, CDR2 SYDVKM, per germline.